The clone carrying this TCR beta chain has at least ten counts. This sample was included in a study of regulatory T cells in long-lasting Graves disease. Time point in this sample: newly diagnosed GD, antithyroid drugs for less than 3 months. Researchers made the TCR library from RNA that was extracted from PBMCs. The germline V gene has CDR1 SGHDT and CDR2 YYEEEE. The CDR3 spans 15 residues. Trimming stripped 1 base from V and 2 bases from J, with 11 bases between. Sequencing libraries for TCR beta were prepared with iRepertoire HTBI primers and Arm-PCR of CDR3 regions. TCRdb re-derived calls from the multiplex PCR reads in MiXCR, one entry per CDR3 protein. The profile covers around 360,000 distinct CDR3 sequences, with 15% to 20% appearing a single time and 20% taken by the ten largest. The same specimen was also included in a second study, on T cells in Graves' hyperthyroidism and ophthalmopathy. Turning to that study: Lactation, pregnancy, other autoimmune disease or uncontrolled infection excluded patients. The majority of expanded thyroid clonotypes above 0.001 also appeared in blood.

The V gene is TRBV5-6, the J gene TRBJ2-3; D is possibly TRBD1 or TRBD2 (5 bases each). The receptor was isolated from a woman aged 18-35 years with Graves disease. Source: peripheral blood mononuclear cells (PBMCs), taken at new diagnosis, from a patient treated with antithyroid drugs. As DNA, the CDR3 is TGTGCCAGCAGCTTGCCGGGGCGCCTCACAGATACGCAGTATTTT. The encoded protein is CASSLPGRLTDTQYF.